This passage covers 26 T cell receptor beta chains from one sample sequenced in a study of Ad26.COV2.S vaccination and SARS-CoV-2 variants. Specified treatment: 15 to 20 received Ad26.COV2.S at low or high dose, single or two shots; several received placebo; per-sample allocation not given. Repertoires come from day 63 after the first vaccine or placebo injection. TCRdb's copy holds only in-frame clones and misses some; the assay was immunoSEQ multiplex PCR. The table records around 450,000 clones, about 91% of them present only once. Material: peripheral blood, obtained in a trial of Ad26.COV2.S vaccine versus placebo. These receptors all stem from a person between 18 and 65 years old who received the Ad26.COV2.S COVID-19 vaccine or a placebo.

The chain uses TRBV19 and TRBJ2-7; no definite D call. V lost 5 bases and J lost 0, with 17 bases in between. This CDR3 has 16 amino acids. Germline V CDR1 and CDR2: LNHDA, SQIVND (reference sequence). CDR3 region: CASSPRLAGLSYEQYF. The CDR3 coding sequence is TGTGCCAGTAGTCCCCGATTGGCAGGCCTCTCCTACGAGCAGTACTTC.

The DNA of the CDR3 is TGTGCCAGCAGCGTAGCCGACACTGAAGCTTTCTTT. This sequence encodes CASSVADTEAFF. The V gene is TRBV9, the J gene TRBJ1-1; the D is unclear. CDR1 is SGDLS and CDR2 is YYNGEE in the germline V gene. The CDR3 runs 12 residues. V shed 0 bases and J shed 3 bases, with 3 bases lying between them.

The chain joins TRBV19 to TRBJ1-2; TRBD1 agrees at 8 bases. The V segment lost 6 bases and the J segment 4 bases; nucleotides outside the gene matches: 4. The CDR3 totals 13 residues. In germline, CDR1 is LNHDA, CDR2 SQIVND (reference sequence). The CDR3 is CASSETGAYGYTF. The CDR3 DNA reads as TGTGCCAGTAGCGAGACAGGGGCCTATGGCTACACCTTC.

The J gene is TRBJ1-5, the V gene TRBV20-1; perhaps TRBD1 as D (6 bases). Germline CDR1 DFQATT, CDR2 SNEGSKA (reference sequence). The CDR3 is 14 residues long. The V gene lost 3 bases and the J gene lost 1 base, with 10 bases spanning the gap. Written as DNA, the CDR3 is TGCAGTGCTAGTTTCGGGGGCAGCAATCAGCCCCAGCATTTT. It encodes CSASFGGSNQPQHF.

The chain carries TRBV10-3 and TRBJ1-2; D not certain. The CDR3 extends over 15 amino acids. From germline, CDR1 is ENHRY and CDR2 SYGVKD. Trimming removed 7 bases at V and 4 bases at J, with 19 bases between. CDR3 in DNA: TGTGCCATCACCGCCTCTAAGACGGGAACCTATGGCTACACCTTC. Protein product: CAITASKTGTYGYTF.

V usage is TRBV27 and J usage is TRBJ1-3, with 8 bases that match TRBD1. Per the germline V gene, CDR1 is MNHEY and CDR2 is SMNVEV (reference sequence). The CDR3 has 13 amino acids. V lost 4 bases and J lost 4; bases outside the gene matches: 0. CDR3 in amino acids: CASSWDRGNTIYF. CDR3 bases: TGTGCCAGCAGTTGGGACAGGGGAAACACCATATATTTT.

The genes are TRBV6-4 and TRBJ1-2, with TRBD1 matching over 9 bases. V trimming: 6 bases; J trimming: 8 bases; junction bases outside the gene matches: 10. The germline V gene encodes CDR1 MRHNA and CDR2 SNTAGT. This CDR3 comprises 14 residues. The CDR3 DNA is TGTGCCAGCAGCAAGACCGGGACAGGGTCGGGCTACACCTTC. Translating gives CASSKTGTGSGYTF.

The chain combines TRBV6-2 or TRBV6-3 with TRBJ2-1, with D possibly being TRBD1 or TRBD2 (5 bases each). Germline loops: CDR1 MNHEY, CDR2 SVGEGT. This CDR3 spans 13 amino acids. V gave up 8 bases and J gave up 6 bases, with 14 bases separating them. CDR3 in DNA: TGTGCCAGCCGCCTATTCGGGGCCAATGAGCAGTTCTTC. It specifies CASRLFGANEQFF.

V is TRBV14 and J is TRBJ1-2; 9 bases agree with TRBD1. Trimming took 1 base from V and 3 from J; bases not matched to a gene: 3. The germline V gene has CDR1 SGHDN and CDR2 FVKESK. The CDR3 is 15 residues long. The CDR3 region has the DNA TGTGCCAGCAGCCAAGGGACAGGGGCGTACTATGGCTACACCTTC. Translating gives CASSQGTGAYYGYTF.

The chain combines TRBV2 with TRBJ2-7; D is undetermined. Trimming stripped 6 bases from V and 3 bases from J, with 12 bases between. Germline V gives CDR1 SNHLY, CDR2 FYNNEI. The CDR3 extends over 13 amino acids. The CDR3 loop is CASSVILFYEQYF. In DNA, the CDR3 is TGTGCCAGCAGCGTCATTTTATTCTACGAGCAGTACTTC.

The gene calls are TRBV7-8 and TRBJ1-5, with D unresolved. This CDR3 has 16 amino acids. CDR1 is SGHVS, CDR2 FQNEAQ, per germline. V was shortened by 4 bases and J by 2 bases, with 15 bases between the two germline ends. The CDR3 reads CASSSKRRGGNQPQHF. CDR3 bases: TGTGCCAGCAGCTCTAAGAGGAGAGGAGGCAATCAGCCCCAGCATTTT.

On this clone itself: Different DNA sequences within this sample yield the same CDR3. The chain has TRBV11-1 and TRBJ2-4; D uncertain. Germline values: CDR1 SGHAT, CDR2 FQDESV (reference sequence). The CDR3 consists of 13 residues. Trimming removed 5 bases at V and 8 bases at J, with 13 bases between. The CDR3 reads CASSLDLRDIQYF. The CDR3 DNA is TGTGCCAGCAGCCTCGATCTACGGGACATTCAGTACTTC.

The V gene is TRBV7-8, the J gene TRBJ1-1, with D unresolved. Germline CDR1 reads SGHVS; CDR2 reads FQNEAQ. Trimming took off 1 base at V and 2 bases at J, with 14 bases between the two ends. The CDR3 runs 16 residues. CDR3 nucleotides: TGTGCCAGCAGCTTAGGTGAGGGAACGCAAAACACTGAAGCTTTCTTT. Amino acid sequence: CASSLGEGTQNTEAFF.

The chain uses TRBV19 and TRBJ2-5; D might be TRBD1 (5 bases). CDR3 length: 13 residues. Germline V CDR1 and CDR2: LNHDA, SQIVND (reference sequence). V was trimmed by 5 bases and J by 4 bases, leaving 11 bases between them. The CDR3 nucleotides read TGTGCCAGTAGTGCTGGACATAGAGAGACCCAGTACTTC. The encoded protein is CASSAGHRETQYF. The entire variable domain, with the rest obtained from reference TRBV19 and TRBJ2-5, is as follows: DGGITQSPKYLFRKEGQNVTLSCEQNLNHDAMYWYRQDPGQGLRLIYYSQIVNDFQKGDIAEGYSVSREKKESFPLTVTSAQKNPTAFYLCASSAGHRETQYFGPGTRLLVL.

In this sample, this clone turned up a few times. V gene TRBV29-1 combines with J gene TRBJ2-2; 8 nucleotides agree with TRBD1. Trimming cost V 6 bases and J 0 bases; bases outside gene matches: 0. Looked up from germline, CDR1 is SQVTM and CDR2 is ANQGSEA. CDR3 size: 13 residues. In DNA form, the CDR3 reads TGCAGCGTGGACAGGGCGAACACCGGGGAGCTGTTTTTT. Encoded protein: CSVDRANTGELFF.

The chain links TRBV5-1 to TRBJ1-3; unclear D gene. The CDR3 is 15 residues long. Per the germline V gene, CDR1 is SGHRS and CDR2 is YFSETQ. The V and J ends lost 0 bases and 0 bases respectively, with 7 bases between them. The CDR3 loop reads CASSLVRSSGNTIYF. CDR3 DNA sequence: TGCGCCAGCAGCTTGGTACGGAGCTCTGGAAACACCATATATTTT.

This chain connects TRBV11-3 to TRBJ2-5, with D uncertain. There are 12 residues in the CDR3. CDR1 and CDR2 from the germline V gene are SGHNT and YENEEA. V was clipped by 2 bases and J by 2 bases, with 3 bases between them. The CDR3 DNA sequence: TGTGCCAGCAGCTTAAGGCAAGAGACCCAGTACTTC. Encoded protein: CASSLRQETQYF. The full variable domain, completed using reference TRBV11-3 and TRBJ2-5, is EAGVVQSPRYKIIEKKQPVAFWCNPISGHNTLYWYLQNLGQGPELLIRYENEEAVDDSQLPKDRFSAERLKGVDSTLKIQPAELGDSAVYLCASSLRQETQYFGPGTRLLVL.

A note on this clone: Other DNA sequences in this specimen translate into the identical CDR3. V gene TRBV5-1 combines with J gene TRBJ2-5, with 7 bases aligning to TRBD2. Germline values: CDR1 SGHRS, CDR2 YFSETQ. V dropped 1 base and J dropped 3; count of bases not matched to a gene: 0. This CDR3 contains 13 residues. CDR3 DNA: TGCGCCAGCAGCTTGAGCGGGGAAGAGACCCAGTACTTC. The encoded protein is CASSLSGEETQYF.

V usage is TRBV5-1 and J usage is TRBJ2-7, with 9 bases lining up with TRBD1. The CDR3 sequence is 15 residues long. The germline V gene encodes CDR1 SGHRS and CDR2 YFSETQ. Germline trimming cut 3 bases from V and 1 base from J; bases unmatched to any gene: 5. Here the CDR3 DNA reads TGCGCCAGCAGCTCTGGGGACAGGGATTCCTACGAGCAGTACGTC. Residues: CASSSGDRDSYEQYV.

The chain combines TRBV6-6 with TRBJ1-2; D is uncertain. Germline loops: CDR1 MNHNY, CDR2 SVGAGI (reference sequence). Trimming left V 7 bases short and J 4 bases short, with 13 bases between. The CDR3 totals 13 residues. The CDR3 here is CASTLQRSYGYTF. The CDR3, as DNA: TGTGCCAGCACCCTCCAAAGGAGCTATGGCTACACCTTC.

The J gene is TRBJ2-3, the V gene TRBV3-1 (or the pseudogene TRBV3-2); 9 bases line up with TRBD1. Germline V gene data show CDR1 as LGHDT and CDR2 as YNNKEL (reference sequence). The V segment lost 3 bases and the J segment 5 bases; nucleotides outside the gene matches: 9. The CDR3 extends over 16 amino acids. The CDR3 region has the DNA TGTGCCAGCAGCCATCGAGGGACAGGGAGGGAAGATACGCAGTATTTT. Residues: CASSHRGTGREDTQYF.

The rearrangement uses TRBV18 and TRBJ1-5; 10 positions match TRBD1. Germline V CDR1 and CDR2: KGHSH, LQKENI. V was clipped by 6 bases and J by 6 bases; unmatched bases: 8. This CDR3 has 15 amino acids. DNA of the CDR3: TGTGCCAGCTCCCCCGGGACAGGGGAAGGTCAGCCCCAGCATTTT. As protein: CASSPGTGEGQPQHF.

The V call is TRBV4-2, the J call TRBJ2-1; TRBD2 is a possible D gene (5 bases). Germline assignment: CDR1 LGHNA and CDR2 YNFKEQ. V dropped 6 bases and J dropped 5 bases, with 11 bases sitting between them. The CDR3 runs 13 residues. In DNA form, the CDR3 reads TGTGCCAGCAGGGGGAGCACGCACAATGAGCAGTTCTTC. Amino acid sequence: CASRGSTHNEQFF.

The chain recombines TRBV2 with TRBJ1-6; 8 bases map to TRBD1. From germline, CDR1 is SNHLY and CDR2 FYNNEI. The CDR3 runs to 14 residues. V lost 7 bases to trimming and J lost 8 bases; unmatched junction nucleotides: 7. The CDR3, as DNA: TGTGCCAGCATGGACAGGGCTGGGGATTCACCCCTCCACTTT. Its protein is CASMDRAGDSPLHF.

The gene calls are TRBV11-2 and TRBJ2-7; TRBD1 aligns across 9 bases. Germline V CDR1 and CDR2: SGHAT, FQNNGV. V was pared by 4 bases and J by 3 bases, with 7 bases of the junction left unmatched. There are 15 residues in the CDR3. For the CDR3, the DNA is TGTGCCAGCAGCTCCCCGGGGACAGGGAGCTACGAGCAGTACGTC. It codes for CASSSPGTGSYEQYV.

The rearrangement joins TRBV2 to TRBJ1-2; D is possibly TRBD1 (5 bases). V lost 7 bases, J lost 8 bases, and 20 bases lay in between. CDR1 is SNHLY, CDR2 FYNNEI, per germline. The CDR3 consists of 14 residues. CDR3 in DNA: TGTGCCAGCACGGGACGGGACGTCGGGGGAGGCTACACCTTC. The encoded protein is CASTGRDVGGGYTF.